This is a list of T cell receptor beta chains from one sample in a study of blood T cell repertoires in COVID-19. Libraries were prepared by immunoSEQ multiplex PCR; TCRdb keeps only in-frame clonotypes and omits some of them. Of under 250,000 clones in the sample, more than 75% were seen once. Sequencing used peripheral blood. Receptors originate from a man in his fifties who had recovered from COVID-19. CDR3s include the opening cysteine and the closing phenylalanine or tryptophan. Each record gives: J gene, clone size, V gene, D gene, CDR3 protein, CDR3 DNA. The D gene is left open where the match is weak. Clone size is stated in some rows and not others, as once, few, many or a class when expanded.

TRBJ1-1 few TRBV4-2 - CASSQGGFTEAFF TGTGCCAGCAGCCAAGGGGGCTTCACTGAAGCTTTCTTT
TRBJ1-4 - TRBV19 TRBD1 CASSRQGATNEKLFF TGTGCCAGTAGTCGACAGGGAGCAACTAATGAAAAACTGTTTTTT
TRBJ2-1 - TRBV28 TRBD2 CASRKGLAGAYNEQFF TGTGCCAGCAGGAAGGGACTAGCGGGAGCCTACAATGAGCAGTTCTTC
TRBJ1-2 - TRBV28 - CASSLLRTAINYGYTF TGTGCCAGCAGTTTATTACGGACAGCGATAAACTATGGCTACACCTTC
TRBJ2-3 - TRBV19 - CASSMTRDTQYF TGTGCCAGTAGTATGACAAGAGATACGCAGTATTTT
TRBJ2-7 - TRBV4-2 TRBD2 CASSQDQASGYEQYF TGTGCCAGCAGCCAAGATCAGGCTAGCGGATACGAGCAGTACTTC
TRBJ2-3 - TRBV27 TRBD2 CASSSVITSGRGTQYF TGTGCCAGCAGTTCCGTAATCACTAGCGGGAGGGGTACGCAGTATTTT
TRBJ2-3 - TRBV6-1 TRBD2 CASSEGLSGRNTDTQYF TGTGCCAGCAGTGAAGGACTAAGCGGGAGGAACACAGATACGCAGTATTTT
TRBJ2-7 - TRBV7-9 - CASSRPGLHLGEQYF TGTGCCAGCAGCCGTCCGGGACTTCACTTGGGGGAGCAGTACTTC
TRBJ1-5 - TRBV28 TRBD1 CASRTGIGHQSQHF TGTGCCAGCAGGACAGGGATTGGGCATCAGTCCCAGCATTTT
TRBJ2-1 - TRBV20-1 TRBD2 CSASPGQVGLAGGSRTYNEQFF TGCAGTGCTAGTCCGGGACAGGTGGGACTAGCGGGAGGGAGTCGTACCTACAATGAGCAGTTCTTC
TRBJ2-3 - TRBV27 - CASSSILRLEFKDTQYF TGTGCCAGCAGCTCAATACTCCGTTTGGAGTTTAAAGATACGCAGTATTTT
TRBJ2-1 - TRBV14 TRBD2 CASSDLAGGYNEQFF TGTGCCAGCAGCGACCTAGCGGGGGGTTACAATGAGCAGTTCTTC
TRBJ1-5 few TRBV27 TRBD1 CASKSGTGGRQPQHF TGTGCCAGCAAATCCGGGACAGGGGGTCGGCAGCCCCAGCATTTT
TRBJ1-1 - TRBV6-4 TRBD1 CASTDSAVTGTTEAFF TGTGCCAGCACCGATTCCGCCGTGACAGGGACCACTGAAGCTTTCTTT
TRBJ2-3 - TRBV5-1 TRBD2 CASRNSAGGANTQYF TGCGCCAGCCGGAACTCTGCGGGAGGGGCGAATACGCAGTATTTT
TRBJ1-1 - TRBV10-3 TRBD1 CAISRQGEGTEAFF TGTGCCATCAGCCGACAGGGGGAGGGCACTGAAGCTTTCTTT
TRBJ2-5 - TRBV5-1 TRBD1 CASSPGTGVETQYF TGCGCCAGCAGTCCCGGGACAGGGGTCGAGACCCAGTACTTC
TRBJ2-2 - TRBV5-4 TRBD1 CASSLAIWDRGGTGELFF TGTGCCAGCAGCTTGGCCATTTGGGACAGGGGAGGTACCGGGGAGCTGTTTTTT
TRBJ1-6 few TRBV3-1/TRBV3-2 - CASSQALSLHF TGTGCCAGCAGCCAAGCCTTATCCCTCCACTTT
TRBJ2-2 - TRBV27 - CASSLYETVNTGELFF TGTGCCAGCAGTTTATATGAGACAGTGAACACCGGGGAGCTGTTTTTT
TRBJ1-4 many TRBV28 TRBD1 CASSLDRDSGNEKLFF TGTGCCAGCAGTTTAGACCGGGACAGTGGTAATGAAAAACTGTTTTTT
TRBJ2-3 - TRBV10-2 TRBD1 CASRRVGQGTDTQYF TGCGCCAGCAGGAGGGTGGGACAGGGGACAGATACGCAGTATTTT
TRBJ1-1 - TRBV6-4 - CASSLGPFPMNTEAFF TGTGCCAGCAGTCTGGGGCCGTTCCCTATGAACACTGAAGCTTTCTTT
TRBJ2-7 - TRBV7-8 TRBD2 CASSSWGGVYEQYF TGTGCCAGCAGCTCCTGGGGGGGAGTCTACGAGCAGTACTTC
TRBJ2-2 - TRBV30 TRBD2 CAWRTSGRGNTGELFF TGTGCCTGGAGGACTAGCGGGAGGGGGAACACCGGGGAGCTGTTTTTT
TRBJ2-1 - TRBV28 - CASSVGGSIVNEQFF TGTGCCAGCAGTGTCGGCGGGTCAATTGTCAATGAGCAGTTCTTC
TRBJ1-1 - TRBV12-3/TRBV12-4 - CASSLVVNTEAFF TGTGCCAGCAGTTTAGTAGTGAACACTGAAGCTTTCTTT
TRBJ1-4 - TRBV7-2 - CASSNYLRGTTNEKLFF TGTGCCAGCAGCAACTACTTGCGGGGCACAACTAATGAAAAACTGTTTTTT
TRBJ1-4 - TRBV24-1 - CATSEGPNEKLFF TGTGCCACCAGTGAGGGCCCGAATGAAAAACTGTTTTTT
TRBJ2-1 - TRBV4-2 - CASSQVFGRLPDQFF TGTGCCAGCAGCCAAGTCTTCGGGAGACTACCTGACCAGTTCTTC
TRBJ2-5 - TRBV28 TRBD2 CAIRGSGRAGETQYF TGTGCCATCCGCGGTAGCGGGAGGGCCGGAGAGACCCAGTACTTC
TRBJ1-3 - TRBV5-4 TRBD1 CASSNPGTGSNTIYF TGTGCCAGCAGCAACCCCGGGACAGGCTCTAACACCATATATTTT
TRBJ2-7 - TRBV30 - CAWRPVASGTPYEQYF TGTGCCTGGAGGCCAGTCGCGTCGGGGACACCCTACGAGCAGTACTTC
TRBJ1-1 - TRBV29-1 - CSVERGGTEAFF TGCAGCGTTGAAAGAGGGGGAACTGAAGCTTTCTTT
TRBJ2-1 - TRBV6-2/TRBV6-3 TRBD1 CASSYSHPSDRGSNEQFF TGTGCCAGCAGTTACTCCCACCCGTCCGACAGGGGAAGCAATGAGCAGTTCTTC
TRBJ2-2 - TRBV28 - CASSFSSPGELFF TGTGCCAGCAGTTTCTCTTCCCCCGGGGAGCTGTTTTTT
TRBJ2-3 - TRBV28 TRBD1 CASSLWGTGGPDTQYF TGTGCCAGCAGTTTATGGGGGACAGGGGGCCCAGATACGCAGTATTTT
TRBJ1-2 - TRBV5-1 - CASSYTAGGYTF TGCGCCAGCAGTTATACAGCAGGGGGCTACACCTTC